This passage covers 11 T cell receptor beta chains from one sample sequenced in a study of blood T cells in healthy people across ages. Through a sample-barcoded 5' primer and a J-beta primer mix, a second PCR was run for about 7 to 12 cycles. TCRdb called the 5' RACE reads again in MiXCR, with one record for every CDR3 protein. The table includes 1.5 million to 2 million distinct CDR3 sequences, under 30% detected once. Specimen: blood. These receptors all stem from a woman aged 25-40 years in good health.

This clonotype was seen a few times. This chain uses TRBV11-2 with TRBJ2-3, with a possible D match to TRBD2 (5 bases). CDR3 size: 17 residues. Trimming took 5 bases from V and 4 from J, leaving 22 bases between them. Germline CDR1 reads SGHAT; CDR2 reads FQNNGV. CDR3 amino acids: CASSPARGSVWADTQYF. DNA for the CDR3: TGTGCCAGCAGCCCCGCCCGAGGGAGCGTTTGGGCAGATACGCAGTATTTT.

The V call is TRBV19, the J call TRBJ2-1, with 13 bases that match TRBD2. Germline CDR1 LNHDA, CDR2 SQIVND (reference sequence). The CDR3 contains 19 residues. The V and J ends lost 2 bases and 0 bases, in that order; junction bases with no gene match: 7. In nucleotides, the CDR3 is TGTGCCAGTAGTATATCGGGACTAGCGGGGTCGAGCTCCTACAATGAGCAGTTCTTC. The encoded protein is CASSISGLAGSSSYNEQFF.

This clonotype was recorded a few times. The chain uses TRBV4-1 and TRBJ2-1, with 13 bases matching TRBD2. Germline-derived CDR1 and CDR2 are MGHRA and YSYEKL. The trim removed 3 bases at V and 6 bases at J, leaving 5 bases unmatched. This CDR3 has 16 amino acids. The CDR3 DNA follows: TGCGCCAGCAGCCATGCAACTAGCGGGGGGGCCAATGAGCAGTTCTTC. Its protein is CASSHATSGGANEQFF.

This clonotype turned up a few times. The chain carries TRBV3-1 and TRBJ2-7; 11 bases agree with TRBD2. The V and J ends lost 5 bases and 3 bases, in that order; junction bases with no gene match: 9. The CDR3 is 16 amino acids. From germline, CDR1 is LGHDT and CDR2 YNNKEL (reference sequence). The CDR3 is CASSSRPSGGFYEQYF. CDR3 DNA: TGTGCCAGCAGCTCTCGTCCTAGCGGGGGGTTCTACGAGCAGTACTTC.

This chain connects TRBV29-1 to TRBJ2-3; unclear D gene. Germline assignment: CDR1 SQVTM and CDR2 ANQGSEA. V lost 4 bases, J lost 5 bases, and 13 bases lay in between. The CDR3 extends over 13 amino acids. The CDR3 DNA sequence: TGCAGCGTTGTCGGAGAGGTAGGAGATACGCAGTATTTT. Residues: CSVVGEVGDTQYF.

This clonotype was seen a few times. The V gene is TRBV5-1, the J gene TRBJ2-5; a weak D match, TRBD2 (6 bases). Germline V CDR1 and CDR2: SGHRS, YFSETQ. Trimming cost V 4 bases and J 5 bases, with 12 bases left between them. This CDR3 contains 13 residues. CDR3 protein: CASSPQSGETQYF. In DNA form, the CDR3 reads TGCGCCAGCAGCCCCCAGAGCGGGGAGACCCAGTACTTC.

The rearrangement links TRBV5-1 to TRBJ2-5; TRBD1 agrees at 9 bases. The J segment lost 3 bases and the V segment lost 6 bases, leaving 9 bases of the junction unmatched. The CDR3 runs to 15 residues. CDR1 and CDR2 (germline): SGHRS, YFSETQ. The CDR3 spells CASTNRQGEEETQYF. The CDR3 nucleotides read TGCGCCAGCACCAACCGACAGGGGGAAGAAGAGACCCAGTACTTC.

The V and J genes are TRBV5-1 and TRBJ2-5, with D possibly TRBD1 on 6 matching bases. Germline CDR1 reads SGHRS; CDR2 reads YFSETQ. This CDR3 spans 15 amino acids. The germline V and J ends were trimmed by 4 bases and 2 bases, with 15 bases remaining between them. CDR3 nucleotides: TGCGCCAGCAGCCCCTCGCCGAGGGGGCAAGAGACCCAGTACTTC. It translates to CASSPSPRGQETQYF.

A note on this clonotype: Just one base apart from a much larger clone, this may be a read error. This chain connects TRBV10-3 to TRBJ2-7; possibly TRBD1 or TRBD2 for D (5 bases each). V gave up 3 bases and J gave up 5 bases, with 20 bases separating them. Looked up from germline, CDR1 is ENHRY and CDR2 is SYGVKD. The CDR3 contains 16 residues. CDR3 loop: CAISDFGQGFGNEQYF. The CDR3 DNA follows: TGTGCCATCAGTGACTTTGGGCAGGGTTTCGGGAACGAGCAGTACTTC.

This sequence joins TRBV6-5 and TRBJ1-2; 8 nucleotides line up with TRBD1. Germline V lookup: CDR1 MNHEY, CDR2 SVGAGI. V gave up 0 bases and J gave up 8 bases; unmatched junction bases: 5. The CDR3 extends over 14 amino acids. For the CDR3, the DNA is TGTGCCAGCAGTTACTCGCAAACAGGGGGAGGCTACACCTTC. The encoded protein is CASSYSQTGGGYTF.

The rearrangement links TRBV4-1 to TRBJ1-5; D ambiguous. The germline V gene has CDR1 MGHRA and CDR2 YSYEKL. V lost 0 bases, J lost 7 bases, and 10 bases lay in between. There are 14 residues in the CDR3. This CDR3 reads CASSQDVLRQPQHF. CDR3 nucleotide sequence: TGCGCCAGCAGCCAAGATGTACTCAGGCAGCCCCAGCATTTT.